These T cell receptor beta chains were read from a single sample in a study of T-cell memory formation after mild COVID-19. MiXCR was run by TCRdb on the 5' RACE reads, yielding one entry per CDR3 protein. This sample has 280,000 or so distinct CDR3 sequences, with roughly 18% found just once. Sample: PBMCs or a T cell subset sorted from them (not recorded which). The receptors originated from a man younger than 35 who had mild COVID-19 (a few samples of this study predate the infection). Cell type and time point are not known. The CDR3 runs from the conserved cysteine through the conserved F or W. Fields, in order: V gene, D gene, clone size, J gene, CDR3 DNA, CDR3 protein. The D gene is left open where the match is weak. The size entry is marked missing in some rows and otherwise reads once, few, many or a size class.

TRBV6-5,-,few,TRBJ2-1,TGTGCCAGCATGCGGGGCTCCTACAATGAGCAGTTCTTC,CASMRGSYNEQFF
TRBV5-1,-,few,TRBJ2-1,TGCGCCAGCATTGCCAACAATGAGCAGTTCTTC,CASIANNEQFF
TRBV27,-,-,TRBJ2-1,TGTGCCAGCAGTTTGACAGTGGTATCCTACAATGAGCAGTTCTTC,CASSLTVVSYNEQFF
TRBV2,-,few,TRBJ2-3,TGTGCCAGCAGTGATGAAGGGGAAGATACGCAGTATTTT,CASSDEGEDTQYF
TRBV11-2,-,few,TRBJ2-7,TGTGCCAGCAGCTCCCGCGCCACGGGCGAGCAGTACTTC,CASSSRATGEQYF
TRBV7-6,-,few,TRBJ2-3,TGTGCCAGCAGCTTAGCGGTAGGGGGACCCACAGATACGCAGTATTTT,CASSLAVGGPTDTQYF
TRBV27,-,many,TRBJ2-5,TGTGCCAGCAGTCGCGGGGCGTGGGAGACCCAGTACTTC,CASSRGAWETQYF
TRBV18,-,-,TRBJ2-7,TGTGCCAGCTCACCACCGGACAGACCCTCCTACGAGCAGTACTTC,CASSPPDRPSYEQYF
TRBV28,-,few,TRBJ2-4,TGTGCCAGCAGTTTATCGGCCAAAAACATTCAGTACTTC,CASSLSAKNIQYF
TRBV7-4,-,-,TRBJ2-5,TGTGCCAGCAGCTTAACGGGGCGGGGATGTCAAGAGACCCAGTACTTC,CASSLTGRGCQETQYF
TRBV7-8,TRBD1,-,TRBJ1-1,TGTGCCAGCAGCACTAGGACAGGTAATGAAGCTTTCTTT,CASSTRTGNEAFF
TRBV4-1,TRBD2,-,TRBJ2-7,TGCGCCAGCAGCACTAGACTAGCGGGGCTCTACGAGCAGTACTTC,CASSTRLAGLYEQYF
TRBV5-1,-,few,TRBJ1-1,TGCGCCAGCCCGGGGGAGCCGGCTTTCTTT,CASPGEPAFF
TRBV7-9,-,few,TRBJ1-4,TGTGCCAGCAGCCAAACTAATGAAAAACTGTTTTTT,CASSQTNEKLFF
TRBV6-6,-,-,TRBJ1-5,TGTGCCAGCAGATGGGGGGCTGGTAGCAATCAGCCCCAGCATTTT,CASRWGAGSNQPQHF
TRBV29-1,-,few,TRBJ1-2,TGCAGCGTTGAAGATAGGGCAGCGTATGGCTACACCTTC,CSVEDRAAYGYTF
TRBV7-3,-,-,TRBJ2-1,TGTGCCAGCAGCTTAGGTGGGGTTAGCAATCTCAATGAGCAGTTCTTC,CASSLGGVSNLNEQFF
TRBV27,-,few,TRBJ2-5,TGTGCCAGCAGTTTATCGTGGGGGGATCAGACCCAGTACTTC,CASSLSWGDQTQYF
TRBV7-7,-,many,TRBJ2-1,TGTGCCAGCAGCTTAGGTCGGTGGGGGGACAATGAGCAGTTCTTC,CASSLGRWGDNEQFF
TRBV6-5,-,-,TRBJ1-2,TGTGCCAGCAGCCGCATCGGGGCAGAGTTAAACTATGGCTACACCTTC,CASSRIGAELNYGYTF
TRBV15,-,-,TRBJ1-6,TGTGCCACCAGCAGAGATACCGCGCGAAGGGGCATTCACTTT,CATSRDTARRGIHF
TRBV3-1,TRBD2,few,TRBJ2-5,TGTGCCAGCAGCCAAGGACTAGCGGGGGACCAAGAGACCCAGTACTTC,CASSQGLAGDQETQYF
TRBV7-6,-,many,TRBJ2-1,TGTGCCAGCAGCTTAGTCGTCGGGACTTTTACCTACAATGAGCAGTTCTTC,CASSLVVGTFTYNEQFF
TRBV5-1,TRBD2,-,TRBJ2-5,TGCGCCAGCAGCACCCGGACTAGCGGGGACTCAGAGACCCAGTACTTC,CASSTRTSGDSETQYF
TRBV20-1,-,many,TRBJ2-5,TGCAGTGCTAGAGACGGGGGCAGGGGCGAAGAGACCCAGTACTTC,CSARDGGRGEETQYF
TRBV4-1,-,many,TRBJ1-5,TGCGCCAGCAGCCAAGGAGTGGAGAATCAGCCCCAGCATTTT,CASSQGVENQPQHF
TRBV10-2,TRBD2,few,TRBJ2-3,TGCGCCAGCGGGTCTGGGCGGCTAGCGGGAGCTAGCACAGATACGCAGTATTTT,CASGSGRLAGASTDTQYF
TRBV29-1,-,-,TRBJ2-2,TGCAGCGTTGAAATCCCGTACAGGGCCAACACCGGGGAGCTGTTTTTT,CSVEIPYRANTGELFF
TRBV12-3/TRBV12-4,-,-,TRBJ1-6,TGTGCCAGCAGTAGAAACAGGGAACCCCTCCACTTT,CASSRNREPLHF
TRBV29-1,TRBD1,-,TRBJ1-2,TGCAGCGTTACAGGGGCAGGCTACACCTTC,CSVTGAGYTF
TRBV12-3/TRBV12-4,TRBD2,few,TRBJ2-1,TGTGCCAGCAGGGACGATAGCGGGGGGTACAATGAGCAGTTCTTC,CASRDDSGGYNEQFF
TRBV12-3/TRBV12-4,-,-,TRBJ2-1,TGTGCCAGCAGTTTATATGGACGGCAGTTCTTC,CASSLYGRQFF
TRBV9,-,few,TRBJ2-1,TGTGCCAGCAGCGTAGGCCACAGGGTTCTAAGTGATGAGCAGTTCTTC,CASSVGHRVLSDEQFF
TRBV27,TRBD2,many,TRBJ2-7,TGTGCCAGCAGTCCCCATAGCGGGGCAATCTACGAGCAGTACTTC,CASSPHSGAIYEQYF
TRBV11-2,-,-,TRBJ2-6,TGTGCCAGCAGCTTTATGATGAGAGAGGGTAACGTCTCTGGGGCCAACGTCCTGACTTTC,CASSFMMREGNVSGANVLTF
TRBV29-1,-,-,TRBJ2-5,TGCAGCGTTAAACTGTTCCAAGAGACCCAGTACTTC,CSVKLFQETQYF
TRBV5-1,-,few,TRBJ1-1,TGCGCCAGCAGCTTGGAGGGCCGTACTGAAGCTTTCTTT,CASSLEGRTEAFF
TRBV7-9,-,few,TRBJ2-1,TGTGCCAGCAGCTTAGCGGACCCATACAATGAGCAGTTCTTC,CASSLADPYNEQFF
TRBV6-2/TRBV6-3,TRBD1,many,TRBJ2-1,TGTGCCAGCAGTTACTCTGGCAGGGGGAATGAGCAGTTCTTC,CASSYSGRGNEQFF
TRBV6-2/TRBV6-3,TRBD1,-,TRBJ2-7,TGTGCCAGCAGTCAGAACCGACAGGGACCCTACGAGCAGTACTTC,CASSQNRQGPYEQYF
TRBV7-8,-,-,TRBJ1-6,TGTGCCAGCAGCCTCGACATCGGGGTGTATAATTCACCCCTCCACTTT,CASSLDIGVYNSPLHF
TRBV7-2,-,few,TRBJ2-3,TGTGCCAGCAGCTTTCTGGGGGCAGCCACAGATACGCAGTATTTT,CASSFLGAATDTQYF